Listed here are 25 T cell receptor beta chains from one sample, sequenced in a study of T cells in Graves' hyperthyroidism and ophthalmopathy. TCR beta CDR3 regions were amplified from RNA. HTBI primers were used for first-round RT-PCR of the TCR CDR3. In TCRdb, the multiplex PCR reads were re-called with MiXCR into one record per CDR3 protein. Of 300,000 to 500,000 distinct CDR3 sequences detected, more than 12% appear once; the ten largest clones hold over 25%. The specimen sequenced was blood. The receptor set was obtained from a woman younger than 45 with Graves' hyperthyroidism.

This clonotype showed up many times. The chain combines TRBV20-1 with TRBJ2-2, with D perhaps TRBD2 (6 bases). The germline V gene has CDR1 DFQATT and CDR2 SNEGSKA (reference sequence). CDR3 size: 17 residues. Trimming removed 0 bases from V and 0 bases from J, with 14 bases in between. As DNA, the CDR3 is TGCAGTGCTAGAGATGCCGGGAGCAACTCGAACACCGGGGAGCTGTTTTTT. Translating it yields CSARDAGSNSNTGELFF.

The chain has TRBV19 and TRBJ2-4; TRBD1 agrees at 7 bases. The germline gives CDR1 LNHDA, CDR2 SQIVND (reference sequence). The CDR3 extends over 16 amino acids. The junction had 6 bases not matched to a gene; V was cut back by 3 bases and J by 1 base. The CDR3 loop reads CASSMEGGHAKNIQYF. The CDR3, as DNA: TGTGCCAGTAGTATGGAAGGGGGCCACGCCAAAAACATTCAGTACTTC. Full variable domain (missing parts from reference TRBV19 and TRBJ2-4): DGGITQSPKYLFRKEGQNVTLSCEQNLNHDAMYWYRQDPGQGLRLIYYSQIVNDFQKGDIAEGYSVSREKKESFPLTVTSAQKNPTAFYLCASSMEGGHAKNIQYFGAGTRLSVL.

For this clonotype: A read error may be the cause here, since a much bigger clone is one base away. The chain links TRBV6-2 or TRBV6-3 to TRBJ2-2; 8 bases are a match to TRBD2. The CDR3 is 18 amino acids. Unmatched junction bases numbered 9, after V lost 0 bases and J lost 3 bases. Per germline, CDR1 MNHEY and CDR2 SVGEGT. The CDR3 DNA is TGTGCCAGCAGTTACTCTTCCCCTGCGGGAGGTGACACCGGGGAGCTGTTTTTT. Translating gives CASSYSSPAGGDTGELFF.

The chain joins TRBV3-1 to TRBJ2-7; D is uncertain. The germline CDR1 and CDR2 sequences are LGHDT and YNNKEL (reference sequence). The CDR3 is made up of 11 amino acids. Trimming removed 3 bases at V and 8 bases at J, with 8 bases between. CDR3 in amino acids: CASSHQQKQYF. The DNA for the CDR3 is TGTGCCAGCAGCCATCAACAGAAGCAGTACTTC.

This clonotype has at least ten counts. This chain joins TRBV7-3 and TRBJ2-2; a possible D gene is TRBD1 (6 bases). V lost 4 bases and J 0 bases, leaving 9 bases between the germline ends. Germline lookup yields CDR1 SGHTA and CDR2 FQGTGA. The CDR3 covers 15 residues. The CDR3 DNA reads as TGTGCCAGCAGCTCGGACAGAACGAACACCGGGGAGCTGTTTTTT. Translating gives CASSSDRTNTGELFF.

This sequence joins TRBV19 and TRBJ2-2; D is possibly TRBD2 (6 bases). Trimming stripped 5 bases from V and 2 bases from J, with 12 bases between. This CDR3 region has 15 residues. CDR1 LNHDA and CDR2 SQIVND come from the germline V gene (reference sequence). The CDR3 bases are TGTGCCAGTAGTCGGGAGCGGGTTAACACCGGGGAGCTGTTTTTT. Encoded protein: CASSRERVNTGELFF.

This clonotype was picked up a small number of times. The rearrangement uses TRBV9 and TRBJ1-1, with D tentatively TRBD1 (5 bases). The V end was cut by 3 bases, the J end by 4 bases, with 10 bases between. This CDR3 contains 13 residues. Germline loops: CDR1 SGDLS, CDR2 YYNGEE. In nucleotides, the CDR3 is TGTGCCAGCAGCGGTGGGGGTATCACTGAAGCTTTCTTT. This gives the protein CASSGGGITEAFF. The full variable domain, completed using reference TRBV9 and TRBJ1-1, is DSGVTQTPKHLITATGQRVTLRCSPRSGDLSVYWYQQSLDQGLQFLIQYYNGEERAKGNILERFSAQQFPDLHSELNLSSLELGDSALYFCASSGGGITEAFFGQGTRLTVV.

This clonotype was detected many times. This chain uses TRBV6-2 or TRBV6-3 with TRBJ2-2, with 7 bases matching TRBD2. V was clipped by 7 bases and J by 0 bases; unmatched bases: 11. Per germline, CDR1 MNHEY and CDR2 SVGEGT. This CDR3 contains 17 residues. Written as DNA, the CDR3 is TGTGCCAGCACCCGACCGAGACTAGCAGCGAACACCGGGGAGCTGTTTTTT. Protein sequence: CASTRPRLAANTGELFF.

This clonotype was counted ten times or more. The rearrangement joins TRBV5-8 to TRBJ2-7; 10 bases match TRBD1. The CDR3 sequence is 14 residues long. Germline assignment: CDR1 SGHTS and CDR2 YDEGEE. The V segment lost 3 bases and the J segment 3 bases; nucleotides outside the gene matches: 3. For the CDR3, the DNA is TGTGCCAGCAGCTCCCGGGACAGGGGCTACGAGCAGTACTTC. Translation: CASSSRDRGYEQYF.

About this clonotype: A much larger clone lies one base from this, so it may be a read error. The V call is TRBV5-1, the J call TRBJ2-1, with D perhaps TRBD2 (6 bases). Trimming removed 4 bases at V and 4 bases at J, with 15 bases between. The CDR3 has 15 residues. Looked up from germline, CDR1 is SGHRS and CDR2 is YFSETQ. Here the CDR3 DNA reads TGCGCCAGCAGCGTTACCGAGACTAGTTACAATGAGCAGTTCTTC. Protein product: CASSVTETSYNEQFF. Together with reference TRBV5-1 and TRBJ2-1, the CDR3 gives the full variable domain: KAGVTQTPRYLIKTRGQQVTLSCSPISGHRSVSWYQQTPGQGLQFLFEYFSETQRNKGNFPGRFSGRQFSNSRSEMNVSTLELGDSALYLCASSVTETSYNEQFFGPGTRLTVL.

This clonotype was observed many times. The chain links TRBV7-6 to TRBJ2-5, with a tentative D call TRBD2 (5 bases). Germline assignment: CDR1 SGHVS and CDR2 FNYEAQ. V lost 4 bases to trimming and J lost 0 bases, with 15 bases between them. The CDR3 contains 16 residues. CDR3 residues: CASSWPRGSDQETQYF. In DNA, the CDR3 is TGTGCCAGCAGCTGGCCGCGCGGGTCGGACCAAGAGACCCAGTACTTC.

This clonotype has at least ten counts. Mismatch with germline at one junction end may stem from a read error. This rearrangement joins TRBV30 to TRBJ2-5; D gene ambiguous. Germline CDR1 and CDR2: GTSNPN and SVGIG (reference sequence). The CDR3 totals 13 residues. The CDR3, as DNA: TGTGCCTGGAGTGCCCTCAACTCCGGTCCGGGCCACTTC. This translates into CAWSALNSGPGHF.

This clonotype was observed a handful of times. The V and J genes are TRBV6-1 and TRBJ2-6; possible D gene TRBD2, 5 bases. V lost 5 bases and J 0 bases, leaving 11 bases between the germline ends. This CDR3 has 16 amino acids. Germline V CDR1 and CDR2: MNHNS, SASEGT. CDR3 region: CASSLRADSGANVLTF. The CDR3 DNA sequence: TGTGCCAGCAGTTTAAGAGCGGACTCTGGGGCCAACGTCCTGACTTTC.

This clonotype was detected many times. The chain combines TRBV2 with TRBJ1-4; 8 bases map to TRBD1. This CDR3 spans 17 amino acids. The germline CDR1 and CDR2 sequences are SNHLY and FYNNEI. V was pared by 7 bases and J by 3 bases, with 13 bases of the junction left unmatched. This CDR3 is CASKGPGGARSNEKLFF. CDR3 nucleotides: TGTGCCAGCAAAGGGCCAGGGGGCGCGAGATCTAATGAAAAACTGTTTTTT.

This clonotype was counted between two and nine times. The rearrangement links TRBV29-1 to TRBJ1-1; D call uncertain. Trimming shortened V by 1 base and J by 2 bases, and 8 bases separated the two germline ends. CDR3 length: 13 amino acids. Germline lookup yields CDR1 SQVTM and CDR2 ANQGSEA. In DNA form, the CDR3 reads TGCAGCGTTGAAGGCCACAAAAACACTGAAGCTTTCTTT. Encoded protein: CSVEGHKNTEAFF. The whole variable domain, remainder taken from reference TRBV29-1 and TRBJ1-1, is SAVISQKPSRDICQRGTSLTIQCQVDSQVTMMFWYRQQPGQSLTLIATANQGSEATYESGFVIDKFPISRPNLTFSTLTVSNMSPEDSSIYLCSVEGHKNTEAFFGQGTRLTVV.

This clonotype was counted at least ten times. The rearrangement joins TRBV12-3 or TRBV12-4 to TRBJ2-1; 8 nucleotides align to TRBD1. V lost 10 bases and J lost 7; bases outside the gene matches: 15. This CDR3 spans 15 amino acids. The CDR3 sequence: CAKTGGQGAGNEQFF. CDR3 nucleotides: TGTGCCAAGACGGGCGGGCAGGGGGCCGGGAATGAGCAGTTCTTC.

V gene TRBV7-9 combines with J gene TRBJ2-1; no reliable D call. V was clipped by 3 bases and J by 5 bases, with 11 bases between them. The CDR3 runs to 14 residues. Germline CDR1 SEHNR, CDR2 FQNEAQ (reference sequence). CDR3 coding DNA: TGTGCCAGCAGCTTCACTGGTATTAACAATGAGCAGTTCTTC. It encodes CASSFTGINNEQFF. The full variable domain, with the rest looked up from reference TRBV7-9 and TRBJ2-1, is DTGVSQNPRHKITKRGQNVTFRCDPISEHNRLYWYRQTLGQGPEFLTYFQNEAQLEKSRLLSDRFSAERPKGSFSTLEIQRTEQGDSAMYLCASSFTGINNEQFFGPGTRLTVL.

This chain joins TRBV4-2 and TRBJ2-3, with 13 bases aligning to TRBD2. The germline gives CDR1 LGHNA, CDR2 YNFKEQ. The J segment lost 5 bases and the V segment lost 0 bases, leaving 8 bases of the junction unmatched. The CDR3 totals 18 residues. CDR3 DNA: TGTGCCAGCAGCCAAGATCAGACTAGCGGGAGGATAAGAGATACGCAGTATTTT. Its protein product is CASSQDQTSGRIRDTQYF.

At least ten counts were recorded for this clonotype. The chain carries TRBV30 and TRBJ2-5; D is undetermined. Deletions cut 5 bases from V and 7 bases from J, with 2 bases between. CDR3 length: 8 residues. Germline CDR1 reads GTSNPN; CDR2 reads SVGIG (reference sequence). CDR3 coding DNA: TGTGCCTGGGGGACCCAGTACTTC. This codes for CAWGTQYF. The variable domain in full, completed from reference TRBV30 and TRBJ2-5, reads SQTIHQWPATLVQPVGSPLSLECTVEGTSNPNLYWYRQAAGRGLQLLFYSVGIGQISSEVPQNLSASRPQDRQFILSSKKLLLSDSGFYLCAWGTQYFGPGTRLLVL.

This clonotype was found many times. V and J are TRBV20-1 and TRBJ2-7; 10 bases map to TRBD2. The CDR3 is 15 amino acids. Germline trimming cut 3 bases from V and 0 bases from J; bases unmatched to any gene: 5. Germline loops: CDR1 DFQATT, CDR2 SNEGSKA (reference sequence). The CDR3 coding sequence is TGCAGTGCTAGCCGACTAGCGGGCAGCTCCTACGAGCAGTACTTC. This codes for CSASRLAGSSYEQYF.

This clonotype has just a few counts. The rearrangement uses TRBV27 and TRBJ2-7, with TRBD2 identical over 7 bases. The CDR3 extends over 15 amino acids. Germline V gives CDR1 MNHEY, CDR2 SMNVEV (reference sequence). Unmatched junction bases numbered 7, after V lost 3 bases and J lost 2 bases. CDR3: CASSFRGGGPYEQYF. As DNA, the CDR3 is TGTGCCAGCAGTTTTCGGGGCGGGGGTCCCTACGAGCAGTACTTC.

This clonotype was recorded a few times. The gene calls are TRBV15 and TRBJ1-5; D is perhaps TRBD1 (5 bases). V lost 4 bases and J 6 bases, leaving 34 bases between the germline ends. The CDR3 runs 21 residues. Germline lookup yields CDR1 LNHNV and CDR2 YYDKDF (reference sequence). CDR3 sequence reads: CATSTRPGGMGPGRGSQPQHF. For the CDR3, the DNA is TGTGCCACCAGCACACGACCGGGGGGTATGGGGCCGGGACGGGGAAGTCAGCCCCAGCATTTT.

This clonotype has more than one count but fewer than ten. The chain links TRBV27 to TRBJ2-2; D not certain. The germline V and J ends were trimmed by 3 bases and 7 bases, with 6 bases remaining between them. Per germline, CDR1 MNHEY and CDR2 SMNVEV (reference sequence). This CDR3 has 12 amino acids. CDR3 sequence reads: CASSFWGGELFF. The CDR3 DNA reads as TGTGCCAGCAGTTTTTGGGGCGGGGAGCTGTTTTTT.

This sequence joins TRBV4-2 and TRBJ1-2; D is undetermined. The V and J ends lost 0 bases and 0 bases respectively, with 14 bases between them. This CDR3 is 17 amino acids long. Germline assignment: CDR1 LGHNA and CDR2 YNFKEQ. CDR3 coding DNA: TGTGCCAGCAGCCAAGATTGGGCAGGCGTTACTAACTATGGCTACACCTTC. Protein: CASSQDWAGVTNYGYTF.

This clonotype was counted between two and nine times. The chain has TRBV6-1 and TRBJ2-7; 7 nucleotides agree with TRBD1. The V gene end was trimmed by 1 base and the J gene end by 3 bases; junction bases not matched to a gene: 3. The length of the CDR3 is 14 residues. Germline CDR1 reads MNHNS; CDR2 reads SASEGT. The CDR3 DNA reads as TGTGCCAGCAGTGAAGTGGGACAGATCTACGAGCAGTACTTC. Translated, it gives CASSEVGQIYEQYF.